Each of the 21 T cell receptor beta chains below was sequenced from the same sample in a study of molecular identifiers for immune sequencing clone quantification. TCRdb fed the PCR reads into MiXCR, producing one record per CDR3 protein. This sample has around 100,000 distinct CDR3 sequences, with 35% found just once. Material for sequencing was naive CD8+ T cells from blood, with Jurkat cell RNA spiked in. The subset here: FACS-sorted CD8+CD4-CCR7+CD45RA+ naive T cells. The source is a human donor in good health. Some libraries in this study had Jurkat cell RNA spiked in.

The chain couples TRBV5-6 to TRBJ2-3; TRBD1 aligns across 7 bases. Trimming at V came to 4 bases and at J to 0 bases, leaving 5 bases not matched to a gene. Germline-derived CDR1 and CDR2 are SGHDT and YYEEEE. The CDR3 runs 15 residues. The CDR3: CASSHDRVSTDTQYF. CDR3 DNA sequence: TGTGCCAGCAGCCATGACAGGGTCAGCACAGATACGCAGTATTTT.

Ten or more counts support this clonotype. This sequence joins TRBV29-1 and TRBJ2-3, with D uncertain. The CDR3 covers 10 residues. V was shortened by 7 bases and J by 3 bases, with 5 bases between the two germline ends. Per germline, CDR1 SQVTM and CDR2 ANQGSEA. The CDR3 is CSALTDTQYF. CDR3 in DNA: TGCAGCGCCCTGACAGATACGCAGTATTTT.

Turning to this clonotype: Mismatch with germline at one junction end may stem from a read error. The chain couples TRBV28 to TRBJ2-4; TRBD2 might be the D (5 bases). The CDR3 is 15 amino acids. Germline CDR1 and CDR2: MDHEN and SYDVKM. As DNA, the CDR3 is TGTGCCAGCAGTTTAGCAGCCCTAGCCAAAGACATTCAGTACTTC. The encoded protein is CASSLAALAKDIQYF.

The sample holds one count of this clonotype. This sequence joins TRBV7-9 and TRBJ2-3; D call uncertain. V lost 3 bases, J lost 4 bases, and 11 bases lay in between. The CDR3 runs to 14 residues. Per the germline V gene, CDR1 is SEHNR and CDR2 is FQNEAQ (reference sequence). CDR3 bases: TGTGCCAGCAGCTTTGGCCGTTCCGCAGATACGCAGTATTTT. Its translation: CASSFGRSADTQYF.

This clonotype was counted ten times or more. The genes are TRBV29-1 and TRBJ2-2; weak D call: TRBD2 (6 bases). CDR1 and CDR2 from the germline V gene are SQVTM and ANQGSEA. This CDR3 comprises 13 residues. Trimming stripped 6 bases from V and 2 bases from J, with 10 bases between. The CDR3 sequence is CSVRDGNTGELFF. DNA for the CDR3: TGCAGCGTGCGGGACGGCAACACCGGGGAGCTGTTTTTT.

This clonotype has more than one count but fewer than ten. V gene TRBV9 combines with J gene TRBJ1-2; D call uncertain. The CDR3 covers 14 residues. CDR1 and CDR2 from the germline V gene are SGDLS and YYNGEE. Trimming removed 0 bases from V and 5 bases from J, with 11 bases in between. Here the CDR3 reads CASSVDRTEYGYTF. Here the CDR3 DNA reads TGTGCCAGCAGCGTAGATCGGACGGAGTATGGCTACACCTTC. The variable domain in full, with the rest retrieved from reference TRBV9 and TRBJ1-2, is DSGVTQTPKHLITATGQRVTLRCSPRSGDLSVYWYQQSLDQGLQFLIQYYNGEERAKGNILERFSAQQFPDLHSELNLSSLELGDSALYFCASSVDRTEYGYTFGSGTRLTVV.

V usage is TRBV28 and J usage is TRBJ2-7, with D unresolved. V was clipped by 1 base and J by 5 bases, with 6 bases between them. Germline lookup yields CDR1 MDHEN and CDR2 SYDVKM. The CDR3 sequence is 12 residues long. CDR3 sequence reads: CASSLYGNEQYF. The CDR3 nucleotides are TGTGCCAGCAGTTTATATGGAAACGAGCAGTACTTC.

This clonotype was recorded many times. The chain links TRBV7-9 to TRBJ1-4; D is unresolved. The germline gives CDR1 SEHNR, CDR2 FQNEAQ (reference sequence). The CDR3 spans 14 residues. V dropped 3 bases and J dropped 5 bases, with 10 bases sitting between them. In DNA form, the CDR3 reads TGTGCCAGCAGCTTGGGTATCGGCAATGAAAAACTGTTTTTT. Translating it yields CASSLGIGNEKLFF.

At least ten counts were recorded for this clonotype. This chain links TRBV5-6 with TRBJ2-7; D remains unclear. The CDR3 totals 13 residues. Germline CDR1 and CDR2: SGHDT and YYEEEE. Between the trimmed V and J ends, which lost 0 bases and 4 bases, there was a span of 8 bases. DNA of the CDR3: TGTGCCAGCAGCTTGGGGGCCGGGTACGAGCAGTACTTC. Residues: CASSLGAGYEQYF.

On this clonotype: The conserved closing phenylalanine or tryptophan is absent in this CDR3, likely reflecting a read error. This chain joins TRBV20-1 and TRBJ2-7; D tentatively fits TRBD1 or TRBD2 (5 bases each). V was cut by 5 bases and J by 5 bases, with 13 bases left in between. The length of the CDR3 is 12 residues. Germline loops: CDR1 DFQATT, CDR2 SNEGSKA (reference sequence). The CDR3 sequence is CSAPAPGHEQYI. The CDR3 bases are TGCAGTGCTCCTGCCCCGGGACACGAGCAGTACATC.

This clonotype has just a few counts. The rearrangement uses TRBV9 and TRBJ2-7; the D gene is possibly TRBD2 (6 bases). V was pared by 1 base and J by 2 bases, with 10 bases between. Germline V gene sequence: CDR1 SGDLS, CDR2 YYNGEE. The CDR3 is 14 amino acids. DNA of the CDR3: TGTGCCAGCAGCGTAAGAGGGGAGGCCTACGAGCAGTACTTC. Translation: CASSVRGEAYEQYF. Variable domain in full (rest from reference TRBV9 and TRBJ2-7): DSGVTQTPKHLITATGQRVTLRCSPRSGDLSVYWYQQSLDQGLQFLIQYYNGEERAKGNILERFSAQQFPDLHSELNLSSLELGDSALYFCASSVRGEAYEQYFGPGTRLTVT.

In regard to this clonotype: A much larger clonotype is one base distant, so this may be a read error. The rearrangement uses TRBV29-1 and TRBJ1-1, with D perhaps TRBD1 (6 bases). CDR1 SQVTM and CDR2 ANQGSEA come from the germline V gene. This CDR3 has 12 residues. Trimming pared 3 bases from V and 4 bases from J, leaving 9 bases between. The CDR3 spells CSVDRRGTEAFF. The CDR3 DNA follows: TGCAGCGTTGACCGCAGGGGCACTGAAGCTTTCTTT.

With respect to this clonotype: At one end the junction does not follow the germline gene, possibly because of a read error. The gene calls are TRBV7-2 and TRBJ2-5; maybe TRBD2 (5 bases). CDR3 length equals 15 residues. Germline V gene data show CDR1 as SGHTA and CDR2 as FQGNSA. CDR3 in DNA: TGTGCCAGCAGCAGCGGCGGCGGGTCTCAAGAGCCCCAGTACTTC. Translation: CASSSGGGSQEPQYF.

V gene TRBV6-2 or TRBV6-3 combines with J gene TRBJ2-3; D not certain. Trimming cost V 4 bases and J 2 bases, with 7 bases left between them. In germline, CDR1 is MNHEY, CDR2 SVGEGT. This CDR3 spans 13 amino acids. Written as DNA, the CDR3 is TGTGCCAGCAGTTCATGGGACACAGATACGCAGTATTTT. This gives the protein CASSSWDTDTQYF.

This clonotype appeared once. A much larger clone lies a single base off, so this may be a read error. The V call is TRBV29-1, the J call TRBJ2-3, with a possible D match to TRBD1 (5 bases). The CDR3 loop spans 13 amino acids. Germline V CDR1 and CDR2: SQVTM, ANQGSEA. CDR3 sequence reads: CSVAGPYTGTQYF. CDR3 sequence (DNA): TGCAGCGTTGCAGGGCCTTACACAGGTACGCAGTATTTT.

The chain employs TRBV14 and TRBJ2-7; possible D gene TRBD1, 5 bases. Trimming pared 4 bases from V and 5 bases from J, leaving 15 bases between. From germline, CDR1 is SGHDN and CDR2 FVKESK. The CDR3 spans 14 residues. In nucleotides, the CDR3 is TGTGCCAGCAGCCGAGTCAGGGTCAGCGACGAGCAGTACTTC. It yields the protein CASSRVRVSDEQYF. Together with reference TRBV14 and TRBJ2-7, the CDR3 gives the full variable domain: EAGVTQFPSHSVIEKGQTVTLRCDPISGHDNLYWYRRVMGKEIKFLLHFVKESKQDESGMPNNRFLAERTGGTYSTLKVQPAELEDSGVYFCASSRVRVSDEQYFGPGTRLTVT.

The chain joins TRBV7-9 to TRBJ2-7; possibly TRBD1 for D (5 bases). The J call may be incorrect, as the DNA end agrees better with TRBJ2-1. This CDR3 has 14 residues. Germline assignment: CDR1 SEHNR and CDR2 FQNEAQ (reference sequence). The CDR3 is CASSSDRGPNEQFF. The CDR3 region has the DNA TGTGCCAGCAGTTCAGACAGAGGACCTAACGAGCAGTTCTTC.

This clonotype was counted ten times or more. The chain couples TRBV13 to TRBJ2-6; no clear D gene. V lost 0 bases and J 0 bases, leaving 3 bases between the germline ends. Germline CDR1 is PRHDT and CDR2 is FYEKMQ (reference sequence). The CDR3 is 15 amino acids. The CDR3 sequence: CASSLGDSGANVLTF. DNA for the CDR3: TGTGCCAGCAGCTTAGGTGACTCTGGGGCCAACGTCCTGACTTTC.

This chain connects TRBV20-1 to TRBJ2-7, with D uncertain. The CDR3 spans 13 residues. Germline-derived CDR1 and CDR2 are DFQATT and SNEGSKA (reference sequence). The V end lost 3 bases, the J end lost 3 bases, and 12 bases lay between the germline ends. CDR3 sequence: CSASPYFRYEQYF. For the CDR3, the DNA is TGCAGTGCTAGCCCGTACTTCCGCTACGAGCAGTACTTC.

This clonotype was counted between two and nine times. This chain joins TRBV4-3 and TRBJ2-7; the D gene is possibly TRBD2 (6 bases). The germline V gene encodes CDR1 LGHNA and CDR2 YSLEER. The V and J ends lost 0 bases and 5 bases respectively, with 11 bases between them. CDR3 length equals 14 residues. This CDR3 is CASSQDGTGDEQYF. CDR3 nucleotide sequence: TGCGCCAGCAGCCAAGATGGGACGGGGGACGAGCAGTACTTC.

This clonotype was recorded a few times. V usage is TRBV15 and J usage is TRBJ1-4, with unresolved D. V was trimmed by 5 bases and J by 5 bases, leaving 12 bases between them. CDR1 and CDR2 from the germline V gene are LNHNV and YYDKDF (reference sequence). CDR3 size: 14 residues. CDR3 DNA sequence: TGTGCCACCAGCGGGGTTGGGCCGAATGAAAAACTGTTTTTT. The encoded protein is CATSGVGPNEKLFF.